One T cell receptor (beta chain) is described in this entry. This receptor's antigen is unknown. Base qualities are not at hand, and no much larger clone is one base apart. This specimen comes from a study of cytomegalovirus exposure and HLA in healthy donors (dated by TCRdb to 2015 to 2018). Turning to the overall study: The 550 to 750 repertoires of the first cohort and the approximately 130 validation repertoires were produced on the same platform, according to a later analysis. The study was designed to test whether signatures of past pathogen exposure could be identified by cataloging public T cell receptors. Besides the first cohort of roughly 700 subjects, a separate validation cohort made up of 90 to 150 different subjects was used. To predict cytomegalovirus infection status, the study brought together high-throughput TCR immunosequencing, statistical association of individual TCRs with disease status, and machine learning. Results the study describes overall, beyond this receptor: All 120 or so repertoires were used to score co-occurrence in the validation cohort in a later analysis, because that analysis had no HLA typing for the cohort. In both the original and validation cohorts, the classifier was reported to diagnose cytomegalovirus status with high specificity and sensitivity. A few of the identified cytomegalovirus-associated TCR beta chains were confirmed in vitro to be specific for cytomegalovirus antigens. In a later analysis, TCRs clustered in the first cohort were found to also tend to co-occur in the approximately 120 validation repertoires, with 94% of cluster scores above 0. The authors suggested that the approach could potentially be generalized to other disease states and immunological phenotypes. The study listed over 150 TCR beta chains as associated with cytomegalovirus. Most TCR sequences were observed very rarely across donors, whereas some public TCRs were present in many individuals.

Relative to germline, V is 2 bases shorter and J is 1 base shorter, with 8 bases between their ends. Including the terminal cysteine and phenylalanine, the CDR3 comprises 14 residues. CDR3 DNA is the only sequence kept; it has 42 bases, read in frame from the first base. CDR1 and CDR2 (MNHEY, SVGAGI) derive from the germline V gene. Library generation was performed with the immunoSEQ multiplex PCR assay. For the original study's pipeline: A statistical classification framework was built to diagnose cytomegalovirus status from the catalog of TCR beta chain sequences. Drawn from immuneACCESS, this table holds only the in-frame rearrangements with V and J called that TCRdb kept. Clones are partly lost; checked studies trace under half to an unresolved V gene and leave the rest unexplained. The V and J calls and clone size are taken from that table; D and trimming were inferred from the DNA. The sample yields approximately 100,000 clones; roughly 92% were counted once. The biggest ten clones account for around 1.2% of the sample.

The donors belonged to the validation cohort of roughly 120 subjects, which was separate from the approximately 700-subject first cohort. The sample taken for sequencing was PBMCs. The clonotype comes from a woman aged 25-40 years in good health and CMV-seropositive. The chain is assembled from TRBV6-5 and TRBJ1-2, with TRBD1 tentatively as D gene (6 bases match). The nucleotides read TGTGCCAGCAGTTACGACAGGAATAACTATGGCTACACCTTC. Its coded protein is CASSYDRNNYGYTF.